This TCR beta chain was sequenced for a study of T-cell memory formation after mild COVID-19. Overall study results and limits: Clones that contracted clustered mainly in CM and EM if CD4+ and in EMRA if CD8+. The pre-infection memory compartment contained some responding clones, suggesting cross-reactive memory joined.

On this clonotype: The antigen remains unidentified.

TCRdb fed the 5' RACE reads into MiXCR, producing one record per CDR3 protein. Here the sample spans about 120,000 distinct CDR3 sequences, about 15% being singletons. This CDR3 is built from 11 residues. Per the germline V gene, CDR1 is SEHNR and CDR2 is FQNEAQ (reference sequence). V was cut by 4 bases and J by 12 bases, with 10 bases left in between. This clonotype was sampled from an adult woman who had mild COVID-19 (a few samples of this study predate the infection). Cell type and time point are not known. The sample consisted of PBMCs or a T cell subset sorted from them (not recorded which). The chain links TRBV7-9 to TRBJ2-1, with D possibly TRBD2 on 5 matching bases. The CDR3 protein is CASSSEDRQFF. CDR3 coding DNA: TGTGCCAGCAGCTCGGAGGATAGGCAGTTCTTC.